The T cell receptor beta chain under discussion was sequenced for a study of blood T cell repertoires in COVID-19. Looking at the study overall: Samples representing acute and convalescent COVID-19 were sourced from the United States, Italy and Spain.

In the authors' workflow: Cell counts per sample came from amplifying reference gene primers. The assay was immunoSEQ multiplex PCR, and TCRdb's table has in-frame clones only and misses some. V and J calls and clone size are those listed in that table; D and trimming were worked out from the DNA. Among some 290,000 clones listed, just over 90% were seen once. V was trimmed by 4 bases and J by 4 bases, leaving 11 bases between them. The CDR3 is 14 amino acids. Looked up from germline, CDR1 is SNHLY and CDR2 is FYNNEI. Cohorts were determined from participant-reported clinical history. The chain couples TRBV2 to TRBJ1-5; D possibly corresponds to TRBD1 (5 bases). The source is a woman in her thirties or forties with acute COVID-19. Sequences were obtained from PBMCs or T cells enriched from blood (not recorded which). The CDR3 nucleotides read TGTGCCAGCAGTGGAGTGACAGCGAATCAGCCCCAGCATTTT. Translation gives CASSGVTANQPQHF.